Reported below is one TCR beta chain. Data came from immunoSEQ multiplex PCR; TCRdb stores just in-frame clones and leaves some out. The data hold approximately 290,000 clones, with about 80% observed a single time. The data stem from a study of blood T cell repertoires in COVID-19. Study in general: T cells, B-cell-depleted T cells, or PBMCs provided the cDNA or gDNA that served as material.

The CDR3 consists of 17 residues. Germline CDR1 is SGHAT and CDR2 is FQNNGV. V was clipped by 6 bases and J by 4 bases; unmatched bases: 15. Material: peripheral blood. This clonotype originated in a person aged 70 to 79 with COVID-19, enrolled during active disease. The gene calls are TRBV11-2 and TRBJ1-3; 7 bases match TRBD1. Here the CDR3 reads CASSSDRAWVSGNTIYF. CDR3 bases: TGTGCCAGCAGTTCAGACAGGGCCTGGGTCTCGGGAAACACCATATATTTT.